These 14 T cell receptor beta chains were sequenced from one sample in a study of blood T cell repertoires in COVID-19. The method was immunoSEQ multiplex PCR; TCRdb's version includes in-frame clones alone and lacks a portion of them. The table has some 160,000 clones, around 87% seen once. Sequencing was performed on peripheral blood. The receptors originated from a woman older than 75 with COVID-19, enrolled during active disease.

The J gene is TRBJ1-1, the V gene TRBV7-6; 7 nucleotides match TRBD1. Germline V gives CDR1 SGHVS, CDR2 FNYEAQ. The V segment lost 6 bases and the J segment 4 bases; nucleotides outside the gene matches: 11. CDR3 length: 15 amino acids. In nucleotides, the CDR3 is TGTGCCAGCAGTCCACAGGGGACCTTAGCCACTGAAGCTTTCTTT. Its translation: CASSPQGTLATEAFF.

For the CDR3, the DNA is TGTGCCAGCAGTTACCTGATGCAGGGGGCGCGAAGTTACGAGCAGTACTTC. This translates into CASSYLMQGARSYEQYF. The chain joins TRBV28 to TRBJ2-7; 8 bases map to TRBD1. The CDR3 extends over 17 amino acids. After removal of 4 bases from V and 4 bases from J, the junction contained 15 bases not matched to a gene. Per germline, CDR1 MDHEN and CDR2 SYDVKM.

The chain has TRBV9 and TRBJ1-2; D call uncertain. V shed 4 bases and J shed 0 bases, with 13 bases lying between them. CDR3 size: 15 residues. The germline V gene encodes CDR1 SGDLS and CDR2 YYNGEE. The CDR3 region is CASSPDNTPNYGYTF. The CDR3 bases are TGTGCCAGCAGCCCCGACAATACACCTAACTATGGCTACACCTTC.

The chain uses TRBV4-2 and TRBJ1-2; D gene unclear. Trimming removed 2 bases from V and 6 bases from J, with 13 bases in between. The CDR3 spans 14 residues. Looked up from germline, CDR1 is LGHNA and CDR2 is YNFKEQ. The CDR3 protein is CASSQSGIKDGYTF. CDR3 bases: TGTGCCAGCAGCCAATCCGGGATAAAAGATGGCTACACCTTC.

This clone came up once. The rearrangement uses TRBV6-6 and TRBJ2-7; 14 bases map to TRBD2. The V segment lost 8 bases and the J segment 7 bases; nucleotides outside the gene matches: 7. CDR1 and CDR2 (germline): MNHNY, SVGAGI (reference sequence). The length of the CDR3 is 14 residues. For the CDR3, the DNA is TGTGCCAGCGGCACCGGGACTAGCGGGAGTGAGCAGTACTTC. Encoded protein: CASGTGTSGSEQYF.

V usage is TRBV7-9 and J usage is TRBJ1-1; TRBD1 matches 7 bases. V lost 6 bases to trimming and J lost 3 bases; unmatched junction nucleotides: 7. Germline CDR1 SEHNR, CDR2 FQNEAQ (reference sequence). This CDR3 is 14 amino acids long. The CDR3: CASREQGTHTEAFF. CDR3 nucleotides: TGTGCCAGCAGGGAACAGGGGACCCACACTGAAGCTTTCTTT.

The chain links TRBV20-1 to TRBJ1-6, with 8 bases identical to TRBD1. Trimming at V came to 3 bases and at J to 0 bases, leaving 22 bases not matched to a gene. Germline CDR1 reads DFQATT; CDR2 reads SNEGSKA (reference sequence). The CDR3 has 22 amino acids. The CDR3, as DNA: TGCAGTGCTAGTTTTCCAGCAACCAAAGACAGGGGCCATAGCTCCTATAATTCACCCCTCCACTTT. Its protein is CSASFPATKDRGHSSYNSPLHF.

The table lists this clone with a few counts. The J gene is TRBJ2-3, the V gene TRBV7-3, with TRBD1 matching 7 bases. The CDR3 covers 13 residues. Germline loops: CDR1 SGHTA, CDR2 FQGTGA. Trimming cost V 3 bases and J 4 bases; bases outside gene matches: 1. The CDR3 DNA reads TGTGCCAGCAGCTTGACAGGGCCAGATACGCAGTATTTT. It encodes CASSLTGPDTQYF.

The CDR3 reads CASSFGASGNNEQFF. The DNA for the CDR3 is TGTGCCAGCAGTTTTGGGGCTAGCGGAAACAATGAGCAGTTCTTC. This chain connects TRBV27 to TRBJ2-1; 7 bases match TRBD2. This CDR3 has 15 amino acids. The V and J ends lost 3 bases and 5 bases, in that order; junction bases with no gene match: 7. The germline V gene encodes CDR1 MNHEY and CDR2 SMNVEV (reference sequence).

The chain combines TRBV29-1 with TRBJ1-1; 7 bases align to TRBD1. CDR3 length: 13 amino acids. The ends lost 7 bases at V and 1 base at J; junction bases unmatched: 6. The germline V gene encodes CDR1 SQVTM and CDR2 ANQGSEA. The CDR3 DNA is TGCAGCGGAAGGACAGGTGGGAACACTGAAGCTTTCTTT. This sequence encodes CSGRTGGNTEAFF.

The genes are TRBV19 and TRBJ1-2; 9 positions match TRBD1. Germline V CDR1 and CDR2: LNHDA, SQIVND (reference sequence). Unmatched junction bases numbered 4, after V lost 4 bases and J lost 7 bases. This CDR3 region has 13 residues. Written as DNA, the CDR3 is TGTGCCAGTAGTACGGGACAGGGAATTGGCTACACCTTC. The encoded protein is CASSTGQGIGYTF.

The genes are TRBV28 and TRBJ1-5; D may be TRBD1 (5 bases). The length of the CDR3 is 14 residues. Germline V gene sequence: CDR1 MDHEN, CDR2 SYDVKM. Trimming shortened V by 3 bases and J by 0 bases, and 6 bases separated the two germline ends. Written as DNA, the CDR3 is TGTGCCAGCAGTTTGGACAATAGCAATCAGCCCCAGCATTTT. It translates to CASSLDNSNQPQHF.

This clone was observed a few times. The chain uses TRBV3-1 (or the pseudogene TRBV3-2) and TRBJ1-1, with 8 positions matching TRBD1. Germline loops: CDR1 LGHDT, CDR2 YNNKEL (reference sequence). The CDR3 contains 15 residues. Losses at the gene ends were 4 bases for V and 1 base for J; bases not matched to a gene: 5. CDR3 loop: CASSPRGTGNTEAFF. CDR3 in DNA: TGTGCCAGCAGCCCGAGGGGGACAGGGAACACTGAAGCTTTCTTT.

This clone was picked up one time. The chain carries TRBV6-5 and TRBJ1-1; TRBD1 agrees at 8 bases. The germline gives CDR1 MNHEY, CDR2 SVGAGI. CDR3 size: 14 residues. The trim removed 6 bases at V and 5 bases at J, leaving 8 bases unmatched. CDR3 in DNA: TGTGCCAGCAGGACGCCAAACAGGGGGACTGAAGCTTTCTTT. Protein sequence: CASRTPNRGTEAFF.